The rows below give T cell receptor beta chains drawn from one sample of a study of patients and donors after allogeneic stem cell transplantation. TCRdb fed the RT-PCR reads into MiXCR, producing one record per CDR3 protein. Of hundreds of thousands of distinct CDR3 sequences in the sample, more than 15% were seen once. The material sequenced was blood, either unsorted or a sorted T cell fraction (not recorded which). These receptors all come from a human donor who was either an allogeneic HSCT recipient or a stem cell or donor lymphocyte infusion donor (not recorded which). It is not recorded whose cells these are; they may come from a transplant donor. CDR3s include the opening cysteine and the closing phenylalanine or tryptophan. Each record gives: D gene, V gene, clone size, J gene, CDR3 DNA, CDR3 protein. D genes are given only for firm matches. Clone size is given for some rows only: seen once, a few or many times, or a class if the clone is expanded.

d_gene: NA; v_gene: TRBV4-1; abundance: many; j_gene: TRBJ1-1; CDR3nt: TGCGCCAGCAGCCAGCCCCTCACCAGGGCGACTGAAGCTTTCTTT; CDR3aa: CASSQPLTRATEAFF
d_gene: NA; v_gene: TRBV6-2/TRBV6-3; abundance: NA; j_gene: TRBJ1-5; CDR3nt: TGTGCCAGCAGTCGGACAAATAGCAATCAGCCCCAGCATTTT; CDR3aa: CASSRTNSNQPQHF
d_gene: NA; v_gene: TRBV9; abundance: NA; j_gene: TRBJ2-3; CDR3nt: TGTGCCAGCAGCGTAGCCCTAGGAGCCGATACGCAGTATTTT; CDR3aa: CASSVALGADTQYF
d_gene: NA; v_gene: TRBV12-3/TRBV12-4; abundance: few; j_gene: TRBJ1-2; CDR3nt: TGTGCCAGCAGTGGCAGGCCCCTCTATGGCTACACCTTC; CDR3aa: CASSGRPLYGYTF
d_gene: TRBD1; v_gene: TRBV4-2; abundance: NA; j_gene: TRBJ1-1; CDR3nt: TGTGCCAGCAGCCCCCAGACAGGGGGCAATAGGGGCACTGAAGCTTTCTTT; CDR3aa: CASSPQTGGNRGTEAFF
d_gene: NA; v_gene: TRBV29-1; abundance: few; j_gene: TRBJ1-1; CDR3nt: TGCAGCGTTTATTTGGCTGAAGCTTTCTTT; CDR3aa: CSVYLAEAFF
d_gene: TRBD2; v_gene: TRBV6-5; abundance: NA; j_gene: TRBJ2-1; CDR3nt: TGTGCCAGCAGTTACTCTCCTAGCGGGAGGGGACACAATGAGCAGTTCTTC; CDR3aa: CASSYSPSGRGHNEQFF
d_gene: NA; v_gene: TRBV2; abundance: NA; j_gene: TRBJ2-3; CDR3nt: TGTGCCACCCAATCTAGACGCACAGATACGCAGTATTTT; CDR3aa: CATQSRRTDTQYF
d_gene: TRBD1; v_gene: TRBV4-2; abundance: NA; j_gene: TRBJ2-5; CDR3nt: TGTGCCAGCAGCCAAGACGGGGACAGGGGATCTTGGGAGACCCAGTACTTC; CDR3aa: CASSQDGDRGSWETQYF
d_gene: NA; v_gene: TRBV27; abundance: NA; j_gene: TRBJ1-6; CDR3nt: TGTGCCAGCAGTTTAGCCACCCTAAATTCACCCCTCCACTTT; CDR3aa: CASSLATLNSPLHF
d_gene: NA; v_gene: TRBV4-2; abundance: few; j_gene: TRBJ1-2; CDR3nt: TGTGCCAGCAGCCGCGGGGGGGCAGACTATGGCTACACCTTC; CDR3aa: CASSRGGADYGYTF
d_gene: TRBD2; v_gene: TRBV12-5; abundance: NA; j_gene: TRBJ2-3; CDR3nt: TGTGCTAGTGGTTTAGGTCCCAGCGGGAGCTCAGATACGCAGTATTTT; CDR3aa: CASGLGPSGSSDTQYF
d_gene: NA; v_gene: TRBV9; abundance: NA; j_gene: TRBJ2-3; CDR3nt: TGTGCCAGCAGCGTAAGGGGAACAGATACGCAGTATTTT; CDR3aa: CASSVRGTDTQYF
d_gene: TRBD1; v_gene: TRBV20-1; abundance: many; j_gene: TRBJ1-1; CDR3nt: TGCAGTGCTAGCGTATCCACAGGGGGGGGAGCTTTCTTT; CDR3aa: CSASVSTGGGAFF